This entry describes one T cell receptor beta chain. This sample was included in a study of OX40 agonist ivuxolimab in advanced cancers. About the research overall: Those treated in dose escalation had hepatocellular carcinoma, melanoma, renal cell cancer or head and neck cancer.

The table came from immunoSEQ multiplex PCR; TCRdb's copy has only in-frame clones and leaves some out. The table records over 80,000 clones, roughly nine tenths of them present only once. CDR1 is SEHNR and CDR2 is FQNEAQ in the germline V gene (reference sequence). This CDR3 comprises 14 residues. Between the trimmed V and J ends, which lost 8 bases and 2 bases, there was a span of 13 bases. The rearrangement uses TRBV7-9 and TRBJ1-3; a weak D match, TRBD1 (6 bases). This material consisted of CD4+ or CD8+ T cells sorted from blood, taken in a trial of the OX40 agonist ivuxolimab. This TCR derives from an adult with an advanced solid tumor such as melanoma, head and neck, liver or kidney cancer. CDR3: CASREGGTGNTIYF. In DNA form, the CDR3 reads TGTGCCAGCCGGGAGGGGGGAACTGGAAACACCATATATTTT. The full variable domain, with the rest looked up from reference TRBV7-9 and TRBJ1-3, is DTGVSQNPRHKITKRGQNVTFRCDPISEHNRLYWYRQTLGQGPEFLTYFQNEAQLEKSRLLSDRFSAERPKGSFSTLEIQRTEQGDSAMYLCASREGGTGNTIYFGEGSWLTVV.